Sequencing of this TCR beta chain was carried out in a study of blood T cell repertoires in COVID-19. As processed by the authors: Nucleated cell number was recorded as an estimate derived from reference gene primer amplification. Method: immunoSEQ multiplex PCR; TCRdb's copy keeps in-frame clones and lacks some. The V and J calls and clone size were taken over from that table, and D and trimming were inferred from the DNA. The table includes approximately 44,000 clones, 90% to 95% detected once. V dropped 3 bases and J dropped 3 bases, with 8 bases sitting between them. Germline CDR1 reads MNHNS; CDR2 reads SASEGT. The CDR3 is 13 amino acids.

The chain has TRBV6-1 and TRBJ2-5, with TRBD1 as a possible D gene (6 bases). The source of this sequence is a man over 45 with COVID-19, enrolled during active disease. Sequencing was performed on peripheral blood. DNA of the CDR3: TGTGCCAGCAGTGAGGACAGCGAAGAGACCCAGTACTTC. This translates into CASSEDSEETQYF.